This entry lists 2 T cell receptor beta chains sequenced from one sample in a study of blood T cell repertoires in COVID-19 (dated by TCRdb to about 2020). Library preparation employed the immunoSEQ multiplex PCR assay. The clones in this table, taken by TCRdb from immuneACCESS, are in-frame only. Not every clone is retained; where verified, under half of the shortfall comes from an unresolved V gene, and the cause of the rest is unknown. The sample table contains 70,000 or so clones; only one count was recorded for roughly 73% of them. Clones ranked in the top ten supply around 47% of the sample. Sequenced: peripheral blood. These receptors were obtained from a human donor in a cohort sampled during active COVID-19.

The V call is TRBV9, the J call TRBJ1-2, with D maybe TRBD1 (5 bases). CDR1 is SGDLS, CDR2 YYNGEE, per germline. Trimming shortened V by 4 bases and J by 7 bases, and 26 bases separated the two germline ends. The CDR3 is made up of 17 amino acids. This chain's CDR3 is CASSSQGSTVPLGGYTF. CDR3 DNA: TGTGCCAGCAGCTCTCAGGGATCGACAGTCCCACTCGGTGGCTACACCTTC.

The chain links TRBV5-1 to TRBJ2-7; D ambiguous. The CDR3 runs to 15 residues. Trimming left V 0 bases short and J 3 bases short, with 13 bases between. Germline values: CDR1 SGHRS, CDR2 YFSETQ. CDR3 amino acids: CASSLGPGRDYEQYF. The CDR3 region has the DNA TGCGCCAGCAGCTTGGGGCCAGGAAGAGACTACGAGCAGTACTTC.